One and the same sample provided the 17 T cell receptor beta chains below, sequenced in a study of blood T cell repertoires in COVID-19. Produced via immunoSEQ multiplex PCR; TCRdb's table is partial and in-frame only. The sample shows about 300,000 clones, 85% of them seen only once. The sample taken for sequencing was PBMCs or T cells enriched from blood (not recorded which). These receptors were obtained from a woman aged 25-40 years who had been exposed to COVID-19.

The chain employs TRBV7-6 and TRBJ2-3; 9 positions match TRBD2. V lost 0 bases to trimming and J lost 2 bases; unmatched junction nucleotides: 3. The CDR3 runs 16 residues. Germline V CDR1 and CDR2: SGHVS, FNYEAQ. The CDR3 is CASSLAAGGTTDTQYF. The CDR3 DNA sequence: TGTGCCAGCAGCTTAGCAGCGGGGGGCACCACAGATACGCAGTATTTT.

V is TRBV4-3 and J is TRBJ1-5, with TRBD1 as a possible D gene (5 bases). CDR3 size: 18 residues. V lost 0 bases and J lost 1, with 16 bases in between. Germline V gene sequence: CDR1 LGHNA, CDR2 YSLEER. The CDR3, as DNA: TGCGCCAGCAGCCAAGATCCACCCTCCTCAGGGAGCAATCAGCCCCAGCATTTT. Translating gives CASSQDPPSSGSNQPQHF.

V usage is TRBV30 and J usage is TRBJ2-7, with 9 bases lining up with TRBD1. Germline V gene sequence: CDR1 GTSNPN, CDR2 SVGIG (reference sequence). This CDR3 is 12 amino acids long. Trimming took 3 bases from V and 3 from J; bases not matched to a gene: 0. CDR3 bases: TGTGCCTGGAGGGACAGGGGCTACGAGCAGTACTTC. Encoded protein: CAWRDRGYEQYF.

The chain is built from TRBV5-1 and TRBJ2-1, with 7 bases fitting TRBD1. With V trimmed by 2 bases and J by 4 bases, 3 bases remained unmatched. The germline CDR1 and CDR2 sequences are SGHRS and YFSETQ. CDR3 size: 14 residues. CDR3 sequence reads: CASSLGQVYNEQFF. The DNA of the CDR3 is TGCGCCAGCAGCTTAGGACAGGTGTACAATGAGCAGTTCTTC.

This chain uses TRBV4-3 with TRBJ1-6, with TRBD1 identical over 7 bases. Germline CDR1 and CDR2: LGHNA and YSLEER. V lost 4 bases and J lost 7; bases outside the gene matches: 7. The CDR3 spans 15 residues. CDR3 in amino acids: CASSRAGTANSPLHF. In DNA, the CDR3 is TGCGCCAGCAGCCGCGCCGGGACAGCAAATTCACCCCTCCACTTT.

The genes are TRBV27 and TRBJ2-5, with D possibly TRBD1 on 5 matching bases. Trimming pared 6 bases from V and 5 bases from J, leaving 10 bases between. Germline V gene sequence: CDR1 MNHEY, CDR2 SMNVEV (reference sequence). The CDR3 has 12 amino acids. The chain's CDR3 is CASRGLVETQYF. The DNA for the CDR3 is TGTGCCAGCAGGGGGCTTGTCGAGACCCAGTACTTC.

The chain joins TRBV7-9 to TRBJ1-3; no reliable D call. Germline V gene lookup returns CDR1 SEHNR and CDR2 FQNEAQ (reference sequence). CDR3 length: 13 residues. Trimming took 1 base from V and 4 from J, leaving 5 bases between them. The DNA of the CDR3 is TGTGCCAGCAGCTTAGACGGGGGAAACACCATATATTTT. Translation gives CASSLDGGNTIYF. Full variable domain (outside the CDR3, taken from reference TRBV7-9 and TRBJ1-3): DTGVSQNPRHKITKRGQNVTFRCDPISEHNRLYWYRQTLGQGPEFLTYFQNEAQLEKSRLLSDRFSAERPKGSFSTLEIQRTEQGDSAMYLCASSLDGGNTIYFGEGSWLTVV.

This chain connects TRBV7-2 to TRBJ1-2; D not resolved. This CDR3 has 13 residues. V dropped 1 base and J dropped 4 bases, with 7 bases sitting between them. Germline V lookup: CDR1 SGHTA, CDR2 FQGNSA. The CDR3 loop is CASSLELSYGYTF. The CDR3 DNA sequence: TGTGCCAGCAGCTTAGAACTGAGCTATGGCTACACCTTC. Together with reference TRBV7-2 and TRBJ1-2, the CDR3 gives the full variable domain: GAGVSQSPSNKVTEKGKDVELRCDPISGHTALYWYRQSLGQGLEFLIYFQGNSAPDKSGLPSDRFSAERTGGSVSTLTIQRTQQEDSAVYLCASSLELSYGYTFGSGTRLTVV.

The chain joins TRBV7-9 to TRBJ1-4; maybe TRBD1 (6 bases). The V gene's germline CDR1 is SEHNR and CDR2 FQNEAQ (reference sequence). The CDR3 is made up of 15 amino acids. With 5 bases removed from V and 3 bases from J, the gap between germline ends came to 13 bases. CDR3 amino acids: CASSPRTAPNEKLFF. The CDR3 bases are TGTGCCAGCAGCCCAAGGACAGCCCCTAATGAAAAACTGTTTTTT.

The chain is built from TRBV21-1 and TRBJ2-2; TRBD2 is the table's D call and was not checked against the DNA. TRBV21-1 is shown as a pseudogene. The CDR3 loop spans 16 amino acids. CDR3 in DNA: TGTGCCAGCAGCACTCGCGGGTCCGCGAACACCGGGGAGCTGTTTTTT. This gives the protein CASSTRGSANTGELFF.

CDR3 coding DNA: TGTGCCAGCAGTTTATACAGGGCAACTAATGAAAAACTGTTTTTT. It encodes CASSLYRATNEKLFF. The gene calls are TRBV28 and TRBJ1-4; possible D gene TRBD1, 6 bases. CDR1 is MDHEN, CDR2 SYDVKM, per germline. CDR3 length: 15 residues. Between the trimmed V and J ends, which lost 1 base and 0 bases, there was a span of 6 bases.

The chain joins TRBV30 to TRBJ1-5, with D hard to call. Germline CDR1 reads GTSNPN; CDR2 reads SVGIG (reference sequence). Trimming cost V 0 bases and J 3 bases, with 9 bases left between them. This CDR3 is 14 amino acids long. CDR3 bases: TGTGCCTGGAGTGTAGGTCTAGTCAATCAGCCCCAGCATTTT. Its translation: CAWSVGLVNQPQHF.

The chain carries TRBV28 and TRBJ1-1; 9 nucleotides agree with TRBD1. J gave up 0 bases and V 4 bases, and 12 bases lay outside the gene matches. The CDR3 sequence is 18 residues long. CDR1 and CDR2 from the germline V gene are MDHEN and SYDVKM. Here the CDR3 DNA reads TGTGCCAGCAGTTCACCGGACAGGGGTAATGCGGTGAACACTGAAGCTTTCTTT. As protein: CASSSPDRGNAVNTEAFF.

V is TRBV7-2 and J is TRBJ2-1; D might be TRBD2 (6 bases). The CDR3 runs to 13 residues. CDR1 is SGHTA and CDR2 is FQGNSA in the germline V gene. Trimming pared 5 bases from V and 2 bases from J, leaving 7 bases between. The CDR3 nucleotides read TGTGCCAGCAGCCGGACTACCTACAATGAGCAGTTCTTC. This encodes CASSRTTYNEQFF. Together with reference TRBV7-2 and TRBJ2-1, the CDR3 gives the full variable domain: GAGVSQSPSNKVTEKGKDVELRCDPISGHTALYWYRQSLGQGLEFLIYFQGNSAPDKSGLPSDRFSAERTGGSVSTLTIQRTQQEDSAVYLCASSRTTYNEQFFGPGTRLTVL.

In its sample, this clone was seen once. CDR3 in DNA: TGTGCCAGCAGTCTAAGGGGTGGCAATCAGCCCCAGCATTTT. This sequence encodes CASSLRGGNQPQHF. The genes are TRBV5-6 and TRBJ1-5; TRBD1 might be the D (5 bases). V gave up 5 bases and J gave up 2 bases, with 11 bases separating them. The CDR3 contains 14 residues. Germline CDR1 is SGHDT and CDR2 is YYEEEE.

In DNA form, the CDR3 reads TGCAGCGTTGTTCAGGGGGCCACTGAAGCTTTCTTT. This translates into CSVVQGATEAFF. The chain uses TRBV29-1 and TRBJ1-1, with 8 positions matching TRBD1. The V gene end was trimmed by 4 bases and the J gene end by 4 bases; junction bases not matched to a gene: 2. The germline CDR1 and CDR2 sequences are SQVTM and ANQGSEA. This CDR3 region has 12 residues.

The gene calls are TRBV7-9 and TRBJ1-2; D is undetermined. Germline CDR1 is SEHNR and CDR2 is FQNEAQ (reference sequence). CDR3 length equals 13 residues. V lost 3 bases, J lost 1 base, and 6 bases lay in between. The CDR3 sequence is CASSFTHNYGYTF. DNA for the CDR3: TGTGCCAGCAGCTTTACTCATAACTATGGCTACACCTTC.